This is a list of T cell receptor beta chains from one sample in a study of blood T cell repertoires in COVID-19. Sequencing used immunoSEQ multiplex PCR; TCRdb keeps in-frame clones, though not all of them. Of roughly 65,000 clones detected, roughly 92% appear once; the ten largest clones hold about 3%. The source material was peripheral blood. The origin of the receptors is a man in his 70s with active COVID-19. The CDR3 runs from the conserved cysteine through the conserved F or W. Fields, in order: J gene, D gene, V gene, clone size, CDR3 DNA, CDR3 protein. D genes are given only for firm matches. Part of the rows lack a size; the others show once, few, many or a class for expanded clones.

j_gene: TRBJ2-3; d_gene: .; v_gene: TRBV6-6; abundance: .; CDR3nt: TGTGCCAGCAGACCCGGGGGCACAGATACGCAGTATTTT; CDR3aa: CASRPGGTDTQYF
j_gene: TRBJ1-3; d_gene: .; v_gene: TRBV28; abundance: .; CDR3nt: TGTGCCAGCAGTCCCGACAGCTCTGGAAACACCATATATTTT; CDR3aa: CASSPDSSGNTIYF
j_gene: TRBJ1-1; d_gene: .; v_gene: TRBV18; abundance: .; CDR3nt: TGTGCCAGCTCACCAACAGCCACGACTGAAGCTTTCTTT; CDR3aa: CASSPTATTEAFF
j_gene: TRBJ1-1; d_gene: .; v_gene: TRBV5-4; abundance: .; CDR3nt: TGTGCCAGCAGCTTGACCCGGGACACCGAAGCTTTCTTT; CDR3aa: CASSLTRDTEAFF
j_gene: TRBJ1-6; d_gene: .; v_gene: TRBV5-1; abundance: .; CDR3nt: TGCGCCAGCAGCTCCGGACAGCGCTATAATTCACCCCTCCACTTT; CDR3aa: CASSSGQRYNSPLHF
j_gene: TRBJ2-3; d_gene: .; v_gene: TRBV6-6; abundance: .; CDR3nt: TGTGCCAGCATCCAGAGAAGGCGGCAGGGAGGCGATACGCAGTATTTT; CDR3aa: CASIQRRRQGGDTQYF
j_gene: TRBJ2-4; d_gene: .; v_gene: TRBV28; abundance: .; CDR3nt: TGTGCCAGCAGTTTCTCAGGAATAGCCAAAAACATTCAGTACTTC; CDR3aa: CASSFSGIAKNIQYF
j_gene: TRBJ2-5; d_gene: .; v_gene: TRBV5-1; abundance: .; CDR3nt: TGCGCCAGCAGCTTCTTGTCCCAAGAGACCCAGTACTTC; CDR3aa: CASSFLSQETQYF
j_gene: TRBJ1-2; d_gene: .; v_gene: TRBV6-5; abundance: .; CDR3nt: TGTGCCAGCAGTTACTCTCTGGGGCGGTATGATGGCTACACCTTC; CDR3aa: CASSYSLGRYDGYTF
j_gene: TRBJ2-1; d_gene: .; v_gene: TRBV9; abundance: .; CDR3nt: TGTGCCAGCAGCGTAGCGAGAATAGAGTACAATGAGCAGTTCTTC; CDR3aa: CASSVARIEYNEQFF
j_gene: TRBJ2-5; d_gene: TRBD2; v_gene: TRBV7-9; abundance: .; CDR3nt: TGTGCCAGCAGCGACCTCGGGACTAGCCGTGAGACCCAGTACTTC; CDR3aa: CASSDLGTSRETQYF
j_gene: TRBJ2-1; d_gene: TRBD1; v_gene: TRBV4-3; abundance: .; CDR3nt: TGCGCCAGCAGCCAAGAATACATTAGGACAGGGGAAGACAATGAGCAGTTCTTC; CDR3aa: CASSQEYIRTGEDNEQFF
j_gene: TRBJ1-2; d_gene: TRBD1; v_gene: TRBV7-2; abundance: once; CDR3nt: TGTGCCAGCAGCACCAGGGACAGGGATCATGGCTACACCTTC; CDR3aa: CASSTRDRDHGYTF
j_gene: TRBJ2-5; d_gene: .; v_gene: TRBV6-5; abundance: .; CDR3nt: TGTGCCAGCAGCCCCCCGGGCGCGGGGACCCAGTACTTC; CDR3aa: CASSPPGAGTQYF
j_gene: TRBJ1-1; d_gene: .; v_gene: TRBV29-1; abundance: .; CDR3nt: TGCAGCGTCTCCGGCCTAGGCACTGAAGCTTTCTTT; CDR3aa: CSVSGLGTEAFF
j_gene: TRBJ2-3; d_gene: TRBD2; v_gene: TRBV4-1; abundance: .; CDR3nt: TGCGCCAGCAGCCGCCAGCGGGGGGGCCTCTCAGATACGCAGTATTTT; CDR3aa: CASSRQRGGLSDTQYF
j_gene: TRBJ1-1; d_gene: TRBD1; v_gene: TRBV5-1; abundance: few; CDR3nt: TGCGCCAGTTCACCGGGACAGGTTAGAATGGGTACTGAAGCTTTCTTT; CDR3aa: CASSPGQVRMGTEAFF
j_gene: TRBJ1-6; d_gene: .; v_gene: TRBV2; abundance: few; CDR3nt: TGTGCCACACATGCACAGGGAAAAAATTCACCCCTCCACTTT; CDR3aa: CATHAQGKNSPLHF
j_gene: TRBJ1-2; d_gene: TRBD1; v_gene: TRBV11-2; abundance: .; CDR3nt: TGTGCCAGCAGCTCAACGACAGGGCGCGACACCTTC; CDR3aa: CASSSTTGRDTF
j_gene: TRBJ1-2; d_gene: .; v_gene: TRBV6-5; abundance: .; CDR3nt: TGTGCCAGCACCGATCCCGGGAGTGGCTACACCTTC; CDR3aa: CASTDPGSGYTF
j_gene: TRBJ2-1; d_gene: TRBD1; v_gene: TRBV19; abundance: .; CDR3nt: TGTGCCAGTAGGCCGGGACAGGGCAATGAGCAGTTCTTC; CDR3aa: CASRPGQGNEQFF
j_gene: TRBJ2-1; d_gene: TRBD2; v_gene: TRBV29-1; abundance: .; CDR3nt: TGCAGCGTTGGCTCTAGCGGGGAGAATGAGCAGTTCTTC; CDR3aa: CSVGSSGENEQFF
j_gene: TRBJ1-1; d_gene: TRBD1; v_gene: TRBV19; abundance: .; CDR3nt: TGTGCCAGCAAAACAGGGGGCGCAGGTAACACTGAAGCTTTCTTT; CDR3aa: CASKTGGAGNTEAFF
j_gene: TRBJ1-2; d_gene: .; v_gene: TRBV3-1/TRBV3-2; abundance: .; CDR3nt: TGTGCCAGCAGCCTCGGTCCTAACTATGGCTACACCTTC; CDR3aa: CASSLGPNYGYTF
j_gene: TRBJ1-5; d_gene: .; v_gene: TRBV6-5; abundance: .; CDR3nt: TGTGCCAGCAGTTACGGAACACAGGGTCCTAAGCCCCAGCATTTT; CDR3aa: CASSYGTQGPKPQHF
j_gene: TRBJ2-3; d_gene: TRBD2; v_gene: TRBV9; abundance: .; CDR3nt: TGTGCCAGCAGCGTAGGGGGAGGGCTAAAGACAGATACGCAGTATTTT; CDR3aa: CASSVGGGLKTDTQYF
j_gene: TRBJ1-1; d_gene: .; v_gene: TRBV15; abundance: once; CDR3nt: TGTGCCACCAGCAGAGATCTCTTTTCCAGGGAGAACACTGAAGCTTTCTTT; CDR3aa: CATSRDLFSRENTEAFF
j_gene: TRBJ2-3; d_gene: .; v_gene: TRBV27; abundance: .; CDR3nt: TGTGCCAGCAGCTCAGGGCGAAGCACAGATACGCAGTATTTT; CDR3aa: CASSSGRSTDTQYF
j_gene: TRBJ2-1; d_gene: TRBD1; v_gene: TRBV9; abundance: .; CDR3nt: TGTGCCAGCAGCCGGGGGACAGGGGATGGTGAGCAGTTCTTC; CDR3aa: CASSRGTGDGEQFF
j_gene: TRBJ2-2; d_gene: TRBD1; v_gene: TRBV24-1; abundance: .; CDR3nt: TGTGCCACCAGTGGTCGACAGGGTTCTCGGTTGGACACCGGGGAGCTGTTTTTT; CDR3aa: CATSGRQGSRLDTGELFF
j_gene: TRBJ2-5; d_gene: TRBD2; v_gene: TRBV5-3; abundance: .; CDR3nt: TGTGCCAGAAGCGAGACTAGCGGGGGCCGTTTTGGTACCCAGTACTTC; CDR3aa: CARSETSGGRFGTQYF
j_gene: TRBJ2-6; d_gene: TRBD1; v_gene: TRBV5-1; abundance: few; CDR3nt: TGCGCCAGCAGCTTGGCAGGGGGCCCTGGGGCCAACGTCCTGACTTTC; CDR3aa: CASSLAGGPGANVLTF
j_gene: TRBJ2-2; d_gene: .; v_gene: TRBV12-3/TRBV12-4; abundance: .; CDR3nt: TGTGCCAGCAGGGACTACAACACCGGGGAGCTGTTTTTT; CDR3aa: CASRDYNTGELFF
j_gene: TRBJ2-3; d_gene: .; v_gene: TRBV12-3/TRBV12-4; abundance: .; CDR3nt: TGTGCCAGCAGCCCGCATGCGGTAGATACGCAGTATTTT; CDR3aa: CASSPHAVDTQYF
j_gene: TRBJ1-2; d_gene: .; v_gene: TRBV27; abundance: .; CDR3nt: TGTGCCAGCAGACCCGGAGGCGTTAACTATGGCTACACCTTC; CDR3aa: CASRPGGVNYGYTF
j_gene: TRBJ2-5; d_gene: TRBD2; v_gene: TRBV7-6; abundance: .; CDR3nt: TGTGCCAGCAGCCCCTGGGGCTGGGAGGCGGGGGGGGAGACCCAGTACTTC; CDR3aa: CASSPWGWEAGGETQYF
j_gene: TRBJ1-4; d_gene: .; v_gene: TRBV12-3/TRBV12-4; abundance: .; CDR3nt: TGTGCCAGCAGTTTAAGAGAAGTTGAAAAACTGTTTTTT; CDR3aa: CASSLREVEKLFF
j_gene: TRBJ1-1; d_gene: .; v_gene: TRBV25-1; abundance: .; CDR3nt: TGTGCCAGCACTATCCAACTGGAGGGGAACACTGAAGCTTTCTTT; CDR3aa: CASTIQLEGNTEAFF
j_gene: TRBJ1-5; d_gene: .; v_gene: TRBV15; abundance: once; CDR3nt: TGTGCCACCAGCAGGGACCAGGGAAGCAATCAGCCCCAGCATTTT; CDR3aa: CATSRDQGSNQPQHF
j_gene: TRBJ1-1; d_gene: .; v_gene: TRBV4-1; abundance: .; CDR3nt: TGCGCCAGCAGCCAAGGGGGGGGTTTTGGGTCGAACACTGAAGCTTTCTTT; CDR3aa: CASSQGGGFGSNTEAFF